This TCR beta chain was documented in a study of blood T cell repertoires in COVID-19. Whole-study context: Nucleic acid was either cDNA or gDNA, and it came from T cells, B-cell-depleted T cells, or PBMCs.

The authors' processing: Reference gene primer amplification gave nucleated cell count estimates. Produced via immunoSEQ multiplex PCR; TCRdb's table is partial and in-frame only. Clone size and V and J calls were adopted from that table, with D and trimming inferred from the DNA. Seen here are roughly 200,000 clones, around 91% observed once, and the top ten hold 0.62%. The CDR3 extends over 15 amino acids. CDR1 and CDR2 from the germline V gene are LGHNA and YNFKEQ. V was trimmed by 0 bases and J by 2 bases, leaving 9 bases between them. The clonotype was recovered from a man over 45 with acute or convalescent COVID-19. The specimen was peripheral blood. V is TRBV4-2 and J is TRBJ2-3, with D unresolved. The CDR3 sequence is CASSQEEPATDTQYF. The CDR3, as DNA: TGTGCCAGCAGCCAAGAGGAGCCCGCCACAGATACGCAGTATTTT.